This T cell receptor beta chain stems from a study of Graves' ophthalmopathy and Graves' hyperthyroidism. Study details: Investigators collected peripheral blood at initial diagnosis, before any treatment was given. The study's findings and limits: With 70.59% sensitivity and 72% to 80% specificity, the model predicted ophthalmopathy progression. Blood also carried most expanded thyroid clonotypes exceeding 0.001 frequency.

The evidence that diagnosis relied on was clinical symptoms, serum thyroxine, TRAb, thyroid ultrasound and orbital computed tomography. Trimming removed 5 bases at V and 1 base at J, with 24 bases between. CDR3 size: 20 residues. CDR1 and CDR2 (germline): MNHEY, SVGEGT. The sequenced template was RNA, covering the TCR beta CDR3 region. Following a first-round RT-PCR that used HTBI primers, a second-round multiplex PCR was carried out. TCRdb independently ran MiXCR on the multiplex PCR reads; one entry per CDR3 protein. The table includes about 210,000 distinct CDR3 sequences, 25% to 30% detected once. Points on this clonotype: Antigen: not known.

The sequence was collected from a man in his forties or fifties with Graves' ophthalmopathy. The sequenced sample was peripheral blood. The V call is TRBV6-2 or TRBV6-3, the J call TRBJ2-6; D is perhaps TRBD1 or TRBD2 (5 bases each). The CDR3 spells CASSPSFWGTSLSGANVLTF. The DNA of the CDR3 is TGTGCCAGCAGTCCCTCCTTTTGGGGGACGTCCCTTTCTGGGGCCAACGTCCTGACTTTC.